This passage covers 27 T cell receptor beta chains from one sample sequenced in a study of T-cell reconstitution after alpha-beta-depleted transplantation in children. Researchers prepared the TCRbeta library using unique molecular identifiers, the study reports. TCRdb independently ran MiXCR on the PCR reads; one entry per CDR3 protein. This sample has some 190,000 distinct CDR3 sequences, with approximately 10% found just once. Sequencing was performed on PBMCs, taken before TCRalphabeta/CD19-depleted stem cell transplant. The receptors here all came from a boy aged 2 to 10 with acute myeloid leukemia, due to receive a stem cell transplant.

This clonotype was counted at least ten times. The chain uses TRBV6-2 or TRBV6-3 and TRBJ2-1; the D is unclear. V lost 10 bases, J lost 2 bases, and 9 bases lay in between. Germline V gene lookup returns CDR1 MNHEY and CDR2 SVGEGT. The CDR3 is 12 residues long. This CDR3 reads CATSTAYNEQFF. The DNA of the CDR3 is TGTGCCACCTCCACGGCCTACAATGAGCAGTTCTTC.

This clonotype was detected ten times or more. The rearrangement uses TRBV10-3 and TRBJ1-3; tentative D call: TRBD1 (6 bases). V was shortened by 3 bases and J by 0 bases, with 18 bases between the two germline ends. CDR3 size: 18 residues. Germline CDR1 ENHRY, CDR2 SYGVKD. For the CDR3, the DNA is TGTGCCATCAGTGATGGGACACGGATTACCCCCTCTGGAAACACCATATATTTT. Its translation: CAISDGTRITPSGNTIYF.

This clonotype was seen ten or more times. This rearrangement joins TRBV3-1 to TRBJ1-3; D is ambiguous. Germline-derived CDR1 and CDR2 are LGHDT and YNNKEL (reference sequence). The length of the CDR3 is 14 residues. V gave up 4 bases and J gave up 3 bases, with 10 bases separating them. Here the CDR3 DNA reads TGTGCCAGCAGCCCTGGAATTGGTGGAAACACCATATATTTT. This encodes CASSPGIGGNTIYF. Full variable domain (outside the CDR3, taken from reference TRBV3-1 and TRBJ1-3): DTAVSQTPKYLVTQMGNDKSIKCEQNLGHDTMYWYKQDSKKFLKIMFSYNNKELIINETVPNRFSPKSPDKAHLNLHINSLELGDSAVYFCASSPGIGGNTIYFGEGSWLTVV.

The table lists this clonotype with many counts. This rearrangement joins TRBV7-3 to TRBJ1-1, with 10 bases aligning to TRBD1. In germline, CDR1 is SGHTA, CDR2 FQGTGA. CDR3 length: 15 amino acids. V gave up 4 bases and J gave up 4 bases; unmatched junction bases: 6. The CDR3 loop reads CASSSQGQGVTEAFF. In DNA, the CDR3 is TGTGCCAGCAGCTCCCAAGGACAGGGGGTCACTGAAGCTTTCTTT.

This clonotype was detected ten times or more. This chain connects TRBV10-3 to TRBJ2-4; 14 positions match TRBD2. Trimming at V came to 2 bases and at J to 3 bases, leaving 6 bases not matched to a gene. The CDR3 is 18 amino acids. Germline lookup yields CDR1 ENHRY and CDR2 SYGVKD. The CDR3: CAISERLAGGLGKNIQYF. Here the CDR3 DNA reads TGTGCCATCAGTGAGCGACTAGCGGGAGGGCTCGGCAAAAACATTCAGTACTTC.

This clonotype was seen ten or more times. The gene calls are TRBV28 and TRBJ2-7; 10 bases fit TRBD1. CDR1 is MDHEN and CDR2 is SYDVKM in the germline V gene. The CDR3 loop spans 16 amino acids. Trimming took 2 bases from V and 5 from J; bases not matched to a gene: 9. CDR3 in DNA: TGTGCCAGCAGTTTAAATACTGACAGGGGGCATCACGAGCAGTACTTC. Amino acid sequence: CASSLNTDRGHHEQYF.

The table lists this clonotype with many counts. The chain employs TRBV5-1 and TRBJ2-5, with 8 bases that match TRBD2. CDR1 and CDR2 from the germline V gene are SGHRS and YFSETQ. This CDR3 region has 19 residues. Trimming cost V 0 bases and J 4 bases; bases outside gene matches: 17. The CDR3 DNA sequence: TGCGCCAGCAGCTTGGAGCCCCTCTACGAGCTCAGCGGGAGAGAGACCCAGTACTTC. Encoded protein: CASSLEPLYELSGRETQYF. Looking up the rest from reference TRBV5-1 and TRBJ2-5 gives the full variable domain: KAGVTQTPRYLIKTRGQQVTLSCSPISGHRSVSWYQQTPGQGLQFLFEYFSETQRNKGNFPGRFSGRQFSNSRSEMNVSTLELGDSALYLCASSLEPLYELSGRETQYFGPGTRLLVL.

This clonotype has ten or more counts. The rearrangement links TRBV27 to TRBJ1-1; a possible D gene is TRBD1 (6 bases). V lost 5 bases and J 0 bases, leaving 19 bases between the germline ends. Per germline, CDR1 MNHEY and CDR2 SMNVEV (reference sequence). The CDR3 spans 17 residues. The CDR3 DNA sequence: TGTGCCAGCAGTAGAGGGCCAGGGGCTGGGATGAACACTGAAGCTTTCTTT. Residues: CASSRGPGAGMNTEAFF.

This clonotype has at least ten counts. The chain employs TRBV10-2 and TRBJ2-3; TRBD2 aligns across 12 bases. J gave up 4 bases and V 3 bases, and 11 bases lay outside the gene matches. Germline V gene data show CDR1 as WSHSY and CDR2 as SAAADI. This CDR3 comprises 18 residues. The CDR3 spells CASSEGGVLAGGPDTQYF. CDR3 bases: TGCGCCAGCAGTGAAGGGGGTGTACTAGCGGGGGGCCCAGATACGCAGTATTTT.

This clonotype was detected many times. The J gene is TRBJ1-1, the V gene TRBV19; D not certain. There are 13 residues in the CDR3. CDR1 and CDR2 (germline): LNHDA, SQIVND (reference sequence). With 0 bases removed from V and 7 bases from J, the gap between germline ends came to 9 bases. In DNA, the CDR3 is TGTGCCAGTAGTATAGACCGGGGAGATGAAGCTTTCTTT. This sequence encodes CASSIDRGDEAFF.

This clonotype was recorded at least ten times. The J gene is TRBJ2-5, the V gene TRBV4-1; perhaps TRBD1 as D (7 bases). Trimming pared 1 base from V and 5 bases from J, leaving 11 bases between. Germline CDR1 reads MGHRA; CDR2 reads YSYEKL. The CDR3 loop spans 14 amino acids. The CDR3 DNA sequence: TGCGCCAGCAGCCAAGCAGGGGGGATGGAGACCCAGTACTTC. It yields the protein CASSQAGGMETQYF.

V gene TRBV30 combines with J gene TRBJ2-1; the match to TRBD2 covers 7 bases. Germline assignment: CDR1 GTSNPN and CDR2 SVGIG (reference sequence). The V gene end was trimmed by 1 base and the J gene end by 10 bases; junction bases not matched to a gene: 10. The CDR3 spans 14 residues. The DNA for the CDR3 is TGTGCCTGGAGTGGGTGGCCCCCGCGGGAGGAGCAGTTCTTC. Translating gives CAWSGWPPREEQFF.

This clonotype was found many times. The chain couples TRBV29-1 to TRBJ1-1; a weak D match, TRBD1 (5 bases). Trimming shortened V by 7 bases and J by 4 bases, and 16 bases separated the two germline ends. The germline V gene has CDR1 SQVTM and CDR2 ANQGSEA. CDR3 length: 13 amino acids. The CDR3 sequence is CSAVFGGGTEAFF. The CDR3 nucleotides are TGCAGCGCCGTTTTTGGGGGTGGCACTGAAGCTTTCTTT.

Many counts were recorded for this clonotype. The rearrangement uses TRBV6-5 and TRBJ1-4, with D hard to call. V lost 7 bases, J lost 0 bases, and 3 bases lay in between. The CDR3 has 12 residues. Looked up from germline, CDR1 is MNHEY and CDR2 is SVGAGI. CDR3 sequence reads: CASKTTNEKLFF. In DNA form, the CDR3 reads TGTGCCAGCAAAACAACTAATGAAAAACTGTTTTTT.

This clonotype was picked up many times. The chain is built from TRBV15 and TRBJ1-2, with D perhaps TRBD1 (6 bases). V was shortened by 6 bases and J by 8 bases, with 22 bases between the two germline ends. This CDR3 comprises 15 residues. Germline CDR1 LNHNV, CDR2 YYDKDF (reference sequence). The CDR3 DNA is TGTGCCACCAGACCCGATTTCCGGGGGGCGGAGGGCTACACCTTC. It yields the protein CATRPDFRGAEGYTF.

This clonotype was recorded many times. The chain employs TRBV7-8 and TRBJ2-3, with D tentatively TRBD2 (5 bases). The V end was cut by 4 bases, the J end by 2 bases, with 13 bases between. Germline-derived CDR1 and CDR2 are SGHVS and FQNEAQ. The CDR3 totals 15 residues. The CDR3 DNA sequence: TGTGCCAGCAGCTCCGTCGGGATCCTCACAGATACGCAGTATTTT. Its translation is CASSSVGILTDTQYF.

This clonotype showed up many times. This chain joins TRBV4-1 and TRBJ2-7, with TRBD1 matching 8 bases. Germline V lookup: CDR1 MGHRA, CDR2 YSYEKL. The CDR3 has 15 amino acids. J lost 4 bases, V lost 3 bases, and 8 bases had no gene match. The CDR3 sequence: CASSHPGQGIYEQYF. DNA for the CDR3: TGCGCCAGCAGCCACCCCGGACAGGGAATTTACGAGCAGTACTTC.

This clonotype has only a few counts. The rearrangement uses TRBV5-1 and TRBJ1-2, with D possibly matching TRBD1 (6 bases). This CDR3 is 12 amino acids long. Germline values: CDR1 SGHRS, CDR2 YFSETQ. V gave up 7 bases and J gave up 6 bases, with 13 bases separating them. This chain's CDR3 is CASRPGAHGYTF. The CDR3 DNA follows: TGCGCCAGCCGACCGGGGGCCCATGGCTACACCTTC.

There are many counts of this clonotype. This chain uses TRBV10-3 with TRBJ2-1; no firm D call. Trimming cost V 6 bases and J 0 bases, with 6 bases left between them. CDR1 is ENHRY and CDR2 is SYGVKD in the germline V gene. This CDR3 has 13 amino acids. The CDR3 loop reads CAISESSYNEQFF. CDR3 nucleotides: TGTGCCATCAGCGAGAGCTCCTACAATGAGCAGTTCTTC.

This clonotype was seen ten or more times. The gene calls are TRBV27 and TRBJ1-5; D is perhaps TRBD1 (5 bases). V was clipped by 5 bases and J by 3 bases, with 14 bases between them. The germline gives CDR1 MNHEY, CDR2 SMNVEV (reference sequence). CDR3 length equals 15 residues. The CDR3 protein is CASSPNGAANQPQHF. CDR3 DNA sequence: TGTGCCAGCAGTCCTAATGGGGCGGCCAATCAGCCCCAGCATTTT.

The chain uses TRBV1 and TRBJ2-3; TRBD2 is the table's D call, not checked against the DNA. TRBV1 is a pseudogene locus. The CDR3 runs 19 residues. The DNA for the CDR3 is TGCACCAGCAGCCAAGGCCTCAGTGCAGCGGGGGAATTTCCAGATACGCAGTATTTT. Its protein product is CTSSQGLSAAGEFPDTQYF.

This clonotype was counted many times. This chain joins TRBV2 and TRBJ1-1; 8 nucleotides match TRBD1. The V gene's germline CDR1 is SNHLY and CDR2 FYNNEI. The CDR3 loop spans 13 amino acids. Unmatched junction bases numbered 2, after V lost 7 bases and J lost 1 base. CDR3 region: CASIGQGNTEAFF. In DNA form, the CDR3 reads TGTGCCAGCATTGGACAGGGGAACACTGAAGCTTTCTTT.

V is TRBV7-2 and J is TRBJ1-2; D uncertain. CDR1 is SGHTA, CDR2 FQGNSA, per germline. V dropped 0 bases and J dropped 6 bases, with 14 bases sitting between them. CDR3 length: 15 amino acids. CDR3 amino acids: CASSLARRTADGYTF. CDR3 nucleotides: TGTGCCAGCAGCTTAGCGCGGCGAACGGCCGATGGCTACACCTTC.

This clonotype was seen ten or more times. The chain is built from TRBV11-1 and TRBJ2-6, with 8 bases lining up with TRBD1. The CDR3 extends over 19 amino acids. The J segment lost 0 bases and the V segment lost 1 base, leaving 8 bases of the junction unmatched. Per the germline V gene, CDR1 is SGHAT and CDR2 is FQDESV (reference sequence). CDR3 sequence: CASSLDTEGQVSGANVLTF. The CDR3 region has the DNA TGTGCCAGCAGCTTAGATACTGAGGGACAGGTCTCTGGGGCCAACGTCCTGACTTTC.

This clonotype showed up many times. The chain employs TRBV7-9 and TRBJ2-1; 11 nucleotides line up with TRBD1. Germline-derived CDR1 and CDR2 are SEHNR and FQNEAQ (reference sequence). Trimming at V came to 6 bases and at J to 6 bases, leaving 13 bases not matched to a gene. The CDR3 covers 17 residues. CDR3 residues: CASSTSGTGGIFNEQFF. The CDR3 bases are TGTGCCAGCAGTACGTCCGGGACAGGGGGAATTTTCAATGAGCAGTTCTTC.

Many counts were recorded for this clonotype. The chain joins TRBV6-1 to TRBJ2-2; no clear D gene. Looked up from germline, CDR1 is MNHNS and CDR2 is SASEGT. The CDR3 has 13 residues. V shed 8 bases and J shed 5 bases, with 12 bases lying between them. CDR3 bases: TGTGCCAGCGGCGAAAAGGAGACCGGGGAGCTGTTTTTT. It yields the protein CASGEKETGELFF.

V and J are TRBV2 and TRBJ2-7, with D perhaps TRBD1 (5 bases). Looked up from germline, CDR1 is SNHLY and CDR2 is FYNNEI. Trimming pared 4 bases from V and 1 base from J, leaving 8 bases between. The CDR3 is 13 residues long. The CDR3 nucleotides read TGTGCCAGCAGTGCCCGACAGTCCTACGAGCAGTACGTC. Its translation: CASSARQSYEQYV.